The TCR beta chain described here comes from a study of blood T cell repertoires in COVID-19. Turning to the study itself: Some COVID-19 samples were acute and others convalescent; all came from the United States, Italy and Spain. T cells, B-cell-depleted T cells, or PBMCs supplied cDNA or gDNA.

Sequenced by immunoSEQ multiplex PCR; TCRdb stores in-frame clones only, minus some. Of approximately 160,000 clones detected, approximately 88% appear once; the ten largest clones hold 12% to 15%. Sequenced sample: peripheral blood. The sequence was obtained from a man aged 18 to 30 with active or convalescent COVID-19.

The CDR3 DNA sequence: TGTGCCAGCAGTGAAGGGACAGGGTTAGCAACTAATGAAAAACTGTTTTTT. Its translation is CASSEGTGLATNEKLFF. This chain links TRBV6-1 with TRBJ1-4, with 8 bases identical to TRBD1. Germline CDR1 MNHNS, CDR2 SASEGT. The CDR3 covers 17 residues. V was clipped by 1 base and J by 0 bases; unmatched bases: 4.